This T cell receptor (beta chain) was recorded in a study of T cells in women clearing cervical HPV infection. Study overall: For cases, blood was sampled a median approximately 150 days after lesion detection, interquartile range about 90 to 200 days.

TCRdb's table, derived via immunoSEQ multiplex PCR, lists solely in-frame clones and lacks some. The sample holds roughly 40,000 clones. V trimming: 2 bases; J trimming: 3 bases; junction bases outside the gene matches: 4. This CDR3 spans 14 amino acids. Germline CDR1 and CDR2: SGHTA and FQGNSA. Turning to this clone: The target antigen is unknown. The sequenced fragment ends 3 residues before the CDR3 boundary, so the rest is inferred from the germline J gene.

Study results and limitations: Richness plus V gene abundances separated cases from controls with AUC about 0.8. TRBV6-7 relative abundance averaged around 0.11% in cases and approximately 0.15% in controls.

This TCR was recovered from a woman aged 18 to 69 with a cervical HPV16 infection that either progressed to CIN3+ or cleared (not recorded which). Source material: blood buffy coat. V is TRBV7-2 and J is TRBJ2-7; the match to TRBD2 covers 7 bases. CDR3 DNA (partial): TGTGCCAGCAGCTTACAGGGAGGGGTCTACGAG. Translating it yields CASSLQGGVYE. The CDR3 in its entirety is CASSLQGGVYEQYF.